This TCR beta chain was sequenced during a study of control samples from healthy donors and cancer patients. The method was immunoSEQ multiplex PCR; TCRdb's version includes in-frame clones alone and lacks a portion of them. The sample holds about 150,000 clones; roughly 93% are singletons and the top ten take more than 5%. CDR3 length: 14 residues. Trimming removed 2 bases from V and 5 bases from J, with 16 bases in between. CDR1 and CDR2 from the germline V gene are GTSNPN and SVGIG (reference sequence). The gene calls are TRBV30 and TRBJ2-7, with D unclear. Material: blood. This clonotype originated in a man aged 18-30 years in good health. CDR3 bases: TGTGCCTGGAGTTTGGCAGGCCCTAAGGACGAGCAGTACTTC. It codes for CAWSLAGPKDEQYF. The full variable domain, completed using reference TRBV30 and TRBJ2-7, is SQTIHQWPATLVQPVGSPLSLECTVEGTSNPNLYWYRQAAGRGLQLLFYSVGIGQISSEVPQNLSASRPQDRQFILSSKKLLLSDSGFYLCAWSLAGPKDEQYFGPGTRLTVT.